This T cell receptor beta chain is from a study of regulatory T cells in long-lasting Graves disease. Whole-study context: It was over 5 years of antithyroid drugs, with positive TSH receptor antibodies, that meant persistent Graves' disease. Overall study results and limits: Repertoires from persistent disease leaned toward TRBV28, TRBJ1-2 and TRBJ2-5. Whereas 900 to 1,000 public clonotypes were shared by new patients, persistent patients shared more, at some 2,500.

At least ten counts were recorded for this clonotype. The antigen is undetermined. Described time point: persistent/refractory GD, antithyroid drugs over 5 years with positive TRAb. Following extraction of RNA from PBMCs, that RNA was used to make the TCR library. CDR3 length: 14 residues. The V end lost 0 bases, the J end lost 1 base, and 6 bases lay between the germline ends. Germline CDR1 LNHNV, CDR2 YYDKDF (reference sequence). Arm-PCR of CDR3 regions with iRepertoire HTBI primers generated TCR beta libraries. TCRdb independently ran MiXCR on the multiplex PCR reads; one entry per CDR3 protein. The sample yields under 500,000 distinct CDR3 sequences, more than 20% seen once.

The sequence was collected from a female donor with Graves disease. The chain uses TRBV15 and TRBJ2-5; D ambiguous. The sequencing used peripheral blood mononuclear cells (PBMCs), collected when the disease was refractory, from a patient treated with antithyroid drugs. The CDR3 DNA sequence: TGTGCCACCAGCAGAGATCAAGCCCAAGAGACCCAGTACTTC. Its translation: CATSRDQAQETQYF.